This passage covers 4 T cell receptor beta chains from one sample sequenced in a study of shared clonotypes between healthy human individuals. The method was immunoSEQ multiplex PCR; TCRdb's version includes in-frame clones alone and lacks a portion of them. This table holds 2,500,000 or so clones, over 85% found once. The sequencing sample was made of naive CD4+ T cells from PBMCs. The subset is: CD45RA+ positively selected. The receptors here all came from a man younger than 30 in good health. Some clones in this sample may be carry-over from other donors' samples.

This chain links TRBV5-1 with TRBJ2-6; TRBD2 is a possible D gene (5 bases). Germline values: CDR1 SGHRS, CDR2 YFSETQ. V was shortened by 4 bases and J by 0 bases, with 14 bases between the two germline ends. The length of the CDR3 is 17 residues. The CDR3 DNA sequence: TGCGCCAGCAGCCAAGGGTACGGGGTCTCTGGGGCCAACGTCCTGACTTTC. It yields the protein CASSQGYGVSGANVLTF. Complete variable domain (other parts from reference TRBV5-1 and TRBJ2-6): KAGVTQTPRYLIKTRGQQVTLSCSPISGHRSVSWYQQTPGQGLQFLFEYFSETQRNKGNFPGRFSGRQFSNSRSEMNVSTLELGDSALYLCASSQGYGVSGANVLTFGAGSRLTVL.

A single count supports this clone. The chain uses TRBV28 and TRBJ2-3; D is undetermined. Trimming left V 6 bases short and J 7 bases short, with 8 bases between. The CDR3 consists of 11 residues. Germline values: CDR1 MDHEN, CDR2 SYDVKM. The CDR3, as DNA: TGTGCCAGCAGCCCCAGGTATACGCAGTATTTT. It is translated as CASSPRYTQYF.

This clone showed up just once. The V gene is TRBV5-1, the J gene TRBJ2-7; D not resolved. This CDR3 comprises 16 residues. From germline, CDR1 is SGHRS and CDR2 YFSETQ. Deletions cut 0 bases from V and 6 bases from J, with 19 bases between. The CDR3 here is CASSLASEVPTSEQYF. CDR3 coding DNA: TGCGCCAGCAGCTTGGCCTCCGAGGTACCCACATCCGAGCAGTACTTC.

The genes are TRBV7-2 and TRBJ1-6, with a possible D match to TRBD1 (6 bases). Germline V gives CDR1 SGHTA, CDR2 FQGNSA. Trimming left V 1 base short and J 2 bases short, with 12 bases between. This CDR3 has 17 residues. The CDR3: CASSLVGRGPYNSPLHF. The CDR3 DNA reads as TGTGCCAGCAGCTTAGTGGGCAGGGGCCCCTATAATTCACCCCTCCACTTT.